The present T cell receptor (beta chain) was sequenced within a study of shared clonotypes between healthy human individuals. Germline V CDR1 and CDR2: MDHEN, SYDVKM. Trimming removed 4 bases from V and 3 bases from J, with 12 bases in between. The CDR3 is 14 residues long. Profiling relied on immunoSEQ multiplex PCR, and the TCRdb table lists in-frame clones only, not all of them. The sample shows 600,000 to 750,000 clones, 55% to 75% of them seen only once. Sequenced sample: memory CD4+ T cells sorted from blood. Sample subset: CD45RA-negative fraction. The source is a woman in her 30s in good health. V is TRBV28 and J is TRBJ2-5, with D possibly TRBD2 on 5 matching bases. The CDR3 loop reads CASSSPAAKETQYF. CDR3 in DNA: TGTGCCAGCAGTTCGCCAGCGGCTAAAGAGACCCAGTACTTC.